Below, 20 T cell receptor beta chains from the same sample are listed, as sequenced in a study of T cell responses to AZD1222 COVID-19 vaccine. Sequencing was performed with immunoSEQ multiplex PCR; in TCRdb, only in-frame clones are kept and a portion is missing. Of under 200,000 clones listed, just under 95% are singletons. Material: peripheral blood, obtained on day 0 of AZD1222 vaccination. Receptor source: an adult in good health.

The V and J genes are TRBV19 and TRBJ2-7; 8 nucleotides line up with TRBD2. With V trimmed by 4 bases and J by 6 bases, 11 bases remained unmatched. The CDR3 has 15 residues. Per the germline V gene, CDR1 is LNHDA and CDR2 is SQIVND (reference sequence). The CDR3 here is CASSSSGTSISEQYF. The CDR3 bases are TGTGCCAGTAGTAGCTCCGGGACTAGTATCTCCGAGCAGTACTTC.

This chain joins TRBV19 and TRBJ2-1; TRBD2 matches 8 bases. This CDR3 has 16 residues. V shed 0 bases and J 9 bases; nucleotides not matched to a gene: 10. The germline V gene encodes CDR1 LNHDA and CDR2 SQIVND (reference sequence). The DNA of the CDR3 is TGTGCCAGTAGTATAGATTACGGGAGGGTTGTTTTTGAGCAGTTCTTC. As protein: CASSIDYGRVVFEQFF.

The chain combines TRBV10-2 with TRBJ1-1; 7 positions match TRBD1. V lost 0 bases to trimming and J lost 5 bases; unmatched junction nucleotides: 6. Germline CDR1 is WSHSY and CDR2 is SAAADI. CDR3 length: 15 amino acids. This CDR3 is CASSESGRGGTEAFF. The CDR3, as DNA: TGCGCCAGCAGTGAGTCGGGCAGGGGGGGGACTGAAGCTTTCTTT.

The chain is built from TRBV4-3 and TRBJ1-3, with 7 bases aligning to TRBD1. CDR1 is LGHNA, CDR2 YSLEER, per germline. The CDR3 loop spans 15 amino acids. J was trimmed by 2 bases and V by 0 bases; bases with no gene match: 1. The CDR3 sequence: CASSQDTGAGNTIYF. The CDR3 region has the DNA TGCGCCAGCAGCCAAGATACAGGGGCTGGAAACACCATATATTTT.

The CDR3 loop is CASSLRAGGFNEQFF. The DNA of the CDR3 is TGTGCCAGCAGTTTGAGGGCGGGAGGGTTCAATGAGCAGTTCTTC. The chain recombines TRBV27 with TRBJ2-1; 9 nucleotides align to TRBD2. This CDR3 has 15 amino acids. Per germline, CDR1 MNHEY and CDR2 SMNVEV (reference sequence). V dropped 3 bases and J dropped 6; count of bases not matched to a gene: 6.

The CDR3 here is CASSPTGTSYEQYF. The CDR3 DNA is TGTGCCAGCTCGCCGACAGGGACCTCCTACGAGCAGTACTTC. The V call is TRBV18, the J call TRBJ2-7, with 7 bases aligning to TRBD1. V shed 6 bases, J shed 0 bases, and the junction held 5 bases outside the gene matches. The CDR3 has 14 amino acids. The germline V gene has CDR1 KGHSH and CDR2 LQKENI.

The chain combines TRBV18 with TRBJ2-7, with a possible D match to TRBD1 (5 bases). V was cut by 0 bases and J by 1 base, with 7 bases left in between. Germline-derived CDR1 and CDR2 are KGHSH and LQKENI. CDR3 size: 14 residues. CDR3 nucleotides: TGTGCCAGCTCACCACCAGCAGGGTCCTACGAGCAGTACTTC. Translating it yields CASSPPAGSYEQYF.

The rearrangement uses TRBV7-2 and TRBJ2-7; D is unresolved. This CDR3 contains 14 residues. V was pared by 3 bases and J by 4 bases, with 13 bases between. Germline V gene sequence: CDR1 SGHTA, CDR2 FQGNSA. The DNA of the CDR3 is TGTGCCAGCAGCTTGCCACCAGTGGGATACGAGCAGTACTTC. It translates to CASSLPPVGYEQYF.

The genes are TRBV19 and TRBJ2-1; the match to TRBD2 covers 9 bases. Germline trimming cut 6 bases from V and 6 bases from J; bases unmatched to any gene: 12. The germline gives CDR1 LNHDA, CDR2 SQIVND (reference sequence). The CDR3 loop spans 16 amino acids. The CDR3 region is CASSRQGGRGSNEQFF. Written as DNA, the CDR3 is TGTGCCAGTAGCCGACAGGGCGGGAGGGGTTCCAATGAGCAGTTCTTC.

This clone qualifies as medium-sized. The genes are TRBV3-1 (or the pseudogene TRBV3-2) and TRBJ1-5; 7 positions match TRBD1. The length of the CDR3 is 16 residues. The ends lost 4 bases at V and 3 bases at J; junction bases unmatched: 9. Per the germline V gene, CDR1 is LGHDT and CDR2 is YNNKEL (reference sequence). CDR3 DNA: TGTGCCAGCAGCCCCTCCGACAGGGCGCTCAATCAGCCCCAGCATTTT. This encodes CASSPSDRALNQPQHF.

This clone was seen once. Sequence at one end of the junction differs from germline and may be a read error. In nucleotides, the CDR3 is TGTGCCAGCAGCGTAGAAAGGATCGGGACACGCGTCAGCGGCTACACCTTC. Residues: CASSVERIGTRVSGYTF. V is TRBV11-2 and J is TRBJ1-2, with a tentative D call TRBD1 (6 bases). There are 17 residues in the CDR3. Germline CDR1 is SGHAT and CDR2 is FQNNGV.

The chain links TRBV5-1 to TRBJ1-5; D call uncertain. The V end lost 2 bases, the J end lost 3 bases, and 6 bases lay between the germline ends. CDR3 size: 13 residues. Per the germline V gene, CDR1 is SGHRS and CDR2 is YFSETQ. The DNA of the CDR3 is TGCGCCAGCAGCTTAACAGTCAATCAGCCCCAGCATTTT. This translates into CASSLTVNQPQHF.

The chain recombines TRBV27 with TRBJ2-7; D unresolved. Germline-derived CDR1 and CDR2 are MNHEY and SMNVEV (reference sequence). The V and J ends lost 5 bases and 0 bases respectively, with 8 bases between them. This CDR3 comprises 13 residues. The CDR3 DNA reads TGTGCCAGCAGTCAAATGCACTCCTACGAGCAGTACTTC. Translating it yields CASSQMHSYEQYF.

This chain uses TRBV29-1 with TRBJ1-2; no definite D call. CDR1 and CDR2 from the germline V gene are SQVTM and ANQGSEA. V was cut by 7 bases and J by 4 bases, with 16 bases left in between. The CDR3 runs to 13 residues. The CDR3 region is CSACPGGSYGYTF. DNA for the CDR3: TGCAGCGCCTGTCCCGGTGGCAGCTATGGCTACACCTTC.

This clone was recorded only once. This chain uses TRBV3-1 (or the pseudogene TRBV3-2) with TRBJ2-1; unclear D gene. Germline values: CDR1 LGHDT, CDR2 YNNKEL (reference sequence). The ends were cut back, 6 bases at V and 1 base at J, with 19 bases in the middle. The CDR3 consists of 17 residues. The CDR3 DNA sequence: TGTGCCAGCAGGGGAACTGACCGTTCCTTATCCTACAATGAGCAGTTCTTC. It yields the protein CASRGTDRSLSYNEQFF.

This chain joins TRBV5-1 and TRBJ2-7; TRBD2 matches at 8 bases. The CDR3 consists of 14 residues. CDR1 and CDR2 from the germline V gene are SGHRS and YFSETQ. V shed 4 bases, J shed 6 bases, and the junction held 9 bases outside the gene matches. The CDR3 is CASSPTGTRREQYF. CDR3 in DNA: TGCGCCAGCAGCCCCACCGGGACTAGACGCGAGCAGTACTTC.

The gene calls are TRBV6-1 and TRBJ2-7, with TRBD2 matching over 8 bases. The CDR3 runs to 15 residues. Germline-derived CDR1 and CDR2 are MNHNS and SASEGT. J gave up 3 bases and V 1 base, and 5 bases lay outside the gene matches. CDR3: CASSEGTGGRYEQYF. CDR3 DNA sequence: TGTGCCAGCAGTGAAGGGACGGGGGGGCGCTACGAGCAGTACTTC.

CDR3 coding DNA: TGTGCCAGTCGAAGACTAGGGGGGGATGAGCAGTTCTTC. Residues: CASRRLGGDEQFF. The chain joins TRBV19 to TRBJ2-1, with D perhaps TRBD2 (7 bases). Germline V lookup: CDR1 LNHDA, CDR2 SQIVND (reference sequence). The V end was cut by 8 bases, the J end by 8 bases, with 16 bases between. The length of the CDR3 is 13 residues.

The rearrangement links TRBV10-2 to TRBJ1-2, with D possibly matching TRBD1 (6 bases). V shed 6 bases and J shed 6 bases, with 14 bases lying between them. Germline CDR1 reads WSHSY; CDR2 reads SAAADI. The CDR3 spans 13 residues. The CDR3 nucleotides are TGCGCCAGCAGAGACCAGGGGAAGGATGGCTACACCTTC. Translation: CASRDQGKDGYTF.

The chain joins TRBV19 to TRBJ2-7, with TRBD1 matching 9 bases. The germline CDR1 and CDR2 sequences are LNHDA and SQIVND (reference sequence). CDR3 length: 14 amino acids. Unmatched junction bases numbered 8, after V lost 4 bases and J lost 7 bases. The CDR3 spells CASSTFSGTGEQYF. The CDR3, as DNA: TGTGCCAGTAGTACGTTCTCCGGGACAGGGGAGCAGTACTTC.